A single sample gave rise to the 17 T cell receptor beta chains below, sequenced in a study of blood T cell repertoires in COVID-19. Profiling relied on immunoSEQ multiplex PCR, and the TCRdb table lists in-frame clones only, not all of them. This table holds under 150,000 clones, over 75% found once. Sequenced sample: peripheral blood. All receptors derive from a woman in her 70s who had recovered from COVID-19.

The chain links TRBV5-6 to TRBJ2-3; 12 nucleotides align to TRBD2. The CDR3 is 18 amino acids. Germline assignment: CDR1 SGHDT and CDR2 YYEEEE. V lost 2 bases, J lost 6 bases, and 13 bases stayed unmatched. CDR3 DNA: TGTGCCAGCAGCTTTAGTCTAGCGGGGGGGTTCGTCGTGGATACGCAGTATTTT. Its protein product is CASSFSLAGGFVVDTQYF.

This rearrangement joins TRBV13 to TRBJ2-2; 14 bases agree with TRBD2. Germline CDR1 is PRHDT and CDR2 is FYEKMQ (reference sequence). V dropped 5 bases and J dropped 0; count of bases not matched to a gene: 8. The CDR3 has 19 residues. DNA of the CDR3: TGTGCCAGCAGCCCCGGACTAGCGGGGGGTAACACGAACACCGGGGAGCTGTTTTTT. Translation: CASSPGLAGGNTNTGELFF. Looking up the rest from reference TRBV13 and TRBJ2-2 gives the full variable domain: AAGVIQSPRHLIKEKRETATLKCYPIPRHDTVYWYQQGPGQDPQFLISFYEKMQSDKGSIPDRFSAQQFSDYHSELNMSSLELGDSALYFCASSPGLAGGNTNTGELFFGEGSRLTVL.

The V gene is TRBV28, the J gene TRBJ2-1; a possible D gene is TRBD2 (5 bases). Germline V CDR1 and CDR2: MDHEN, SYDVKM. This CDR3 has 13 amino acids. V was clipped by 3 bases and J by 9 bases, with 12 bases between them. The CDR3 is CASSFGDLGEQFF. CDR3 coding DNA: TGTGCCAGCAGTTTCGGGGATCTCGGTGAGCAGTTCTTC. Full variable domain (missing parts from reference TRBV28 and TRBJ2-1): DVKVTQSSRYLVKRTGEKVFLECVQDMDHENMFWYRQDPGLGLRLIYFSYDVKMKEKGDIPEGYSVSREKKERFSLILESASTNQTSMYLCASSFGDLGEQFFGPGTRLTVL.

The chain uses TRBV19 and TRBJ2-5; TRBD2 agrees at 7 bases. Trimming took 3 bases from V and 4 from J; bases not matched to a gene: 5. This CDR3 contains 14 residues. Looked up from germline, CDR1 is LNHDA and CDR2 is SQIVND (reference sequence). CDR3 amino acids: CASSMGGTGETQYF. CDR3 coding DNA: TGTGCCAGTAGTATGGGGGGGACCGGAGAGACCCAGTACTTC.

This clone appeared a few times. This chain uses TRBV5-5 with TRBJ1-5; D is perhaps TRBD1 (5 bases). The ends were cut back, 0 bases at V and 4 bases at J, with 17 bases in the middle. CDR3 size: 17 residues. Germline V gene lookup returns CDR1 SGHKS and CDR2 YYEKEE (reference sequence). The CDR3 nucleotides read TGTGCCAGCAGCTTGGTGGGGAGGAGGGGCCCGAATCAGCCCCAGCATTTT. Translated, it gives CASSLVGRRGPNQPQHF.

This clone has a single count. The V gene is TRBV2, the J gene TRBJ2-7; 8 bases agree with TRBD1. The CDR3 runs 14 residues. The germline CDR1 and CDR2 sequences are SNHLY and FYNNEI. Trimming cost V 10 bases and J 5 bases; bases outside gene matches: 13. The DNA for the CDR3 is TGTGCCACCGCGATAGGGACAGGTAGTCACGAGCAGTACTTC. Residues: CATAIGTGSHEQYF.

CDR3 loop: CASSQDTGGRYDEQYF. In DNA form, the CDR3 reads TGCGCCAGCAGCCAAGATACAGGCGGGAGGTACGACGAGCAGTACTTC. The chain has TRBV4-3 and TRBJ2-7; 8 bases map to TRBD2. The J segment lost 5 bases and the V segment lost 0 bases, leaving 9 bases of the junction unmatched. Germline V gene sequence: CDR1 LGHNA, CDR2 YSLEER. This CDR3 spans 16 amino acids.

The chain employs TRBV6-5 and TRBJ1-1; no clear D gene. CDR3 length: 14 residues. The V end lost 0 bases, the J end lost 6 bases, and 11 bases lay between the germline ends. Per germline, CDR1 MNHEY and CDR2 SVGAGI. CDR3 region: CASSYSVRGSEAFF. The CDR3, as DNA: TGTGCCAGCAGTTACTCAGTCCGCGGGTCTGAAGCTTTCTTT.

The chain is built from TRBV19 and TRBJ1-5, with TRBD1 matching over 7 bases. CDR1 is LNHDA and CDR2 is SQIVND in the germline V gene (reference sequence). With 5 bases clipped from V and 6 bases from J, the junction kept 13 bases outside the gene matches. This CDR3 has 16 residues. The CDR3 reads CASSARVRQGSQPQHF. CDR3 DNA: TGTGCCAGTAGTGCCAGGGTCCGACAGGGCAGTCAGCCCCAGCATTTT.

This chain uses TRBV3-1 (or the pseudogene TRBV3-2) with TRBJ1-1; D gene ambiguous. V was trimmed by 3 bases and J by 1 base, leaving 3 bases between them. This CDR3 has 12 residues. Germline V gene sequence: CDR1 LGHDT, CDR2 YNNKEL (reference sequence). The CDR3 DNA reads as TGTGCCAGCAGCCACAAGAACACTGAAGCTTTCTTT. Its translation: CASSHKNTEAFF.

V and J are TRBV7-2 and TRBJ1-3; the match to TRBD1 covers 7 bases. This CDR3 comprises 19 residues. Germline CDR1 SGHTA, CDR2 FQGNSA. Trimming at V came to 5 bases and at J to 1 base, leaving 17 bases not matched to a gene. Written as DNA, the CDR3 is TGTGCCAGCAGCCCCTGGGACAGCTCCTTTACCCTATCTGGAAACACCATATATTTT. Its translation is CASSPWDSSFTLSGNTIYF.

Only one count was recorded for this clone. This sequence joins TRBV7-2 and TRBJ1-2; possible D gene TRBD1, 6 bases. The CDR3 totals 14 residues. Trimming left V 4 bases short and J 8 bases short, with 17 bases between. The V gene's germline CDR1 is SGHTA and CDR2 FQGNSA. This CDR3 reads CASSSNQGRGGYTF. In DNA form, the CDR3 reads TGTGCCAGCAGCTCAAACCAGGGGCGCGGGGGCTACACCTTC.

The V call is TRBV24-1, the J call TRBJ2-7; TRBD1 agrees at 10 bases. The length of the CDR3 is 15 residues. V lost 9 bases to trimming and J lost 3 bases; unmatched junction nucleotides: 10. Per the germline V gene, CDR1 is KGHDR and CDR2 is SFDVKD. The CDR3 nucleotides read TGTGCCACCGCTCCCGGGGACAGGGGACACTACGAGCAGTACTTC. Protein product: CATAPGDRGHYEQYF.

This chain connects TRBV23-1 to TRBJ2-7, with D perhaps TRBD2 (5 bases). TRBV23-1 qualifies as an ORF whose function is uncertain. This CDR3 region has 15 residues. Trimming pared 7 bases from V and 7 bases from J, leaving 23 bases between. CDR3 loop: CASTSSPLRDNEQYF. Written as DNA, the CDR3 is TGCGCCAGCACCTCCTCGCCGTTGAGGGATAATGAGCAGTACTTC.

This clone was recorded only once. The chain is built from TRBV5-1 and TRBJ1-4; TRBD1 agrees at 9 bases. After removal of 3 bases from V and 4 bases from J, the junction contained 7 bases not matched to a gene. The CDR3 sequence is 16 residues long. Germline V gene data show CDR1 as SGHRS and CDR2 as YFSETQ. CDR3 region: CASSSSGQGINEKLFF. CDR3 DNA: TGCGCCAGCAGCTCCTCAGGACAGGGGATTAATGAAAAACTGTTTTTT.

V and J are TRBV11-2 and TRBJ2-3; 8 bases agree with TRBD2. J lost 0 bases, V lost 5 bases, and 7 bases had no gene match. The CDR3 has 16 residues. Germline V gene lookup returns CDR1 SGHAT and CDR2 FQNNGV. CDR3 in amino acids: CASSLGGGLSTDTQYF. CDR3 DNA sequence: TGTGCCAGCAGCCTCGGGGGGGGCCTAAGCACAGATACGCAGTATTTT.

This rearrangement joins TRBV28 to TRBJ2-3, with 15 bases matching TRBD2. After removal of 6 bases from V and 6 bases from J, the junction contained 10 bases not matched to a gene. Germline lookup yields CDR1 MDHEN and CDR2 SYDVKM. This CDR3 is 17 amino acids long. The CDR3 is CASSPGTSGGFADTQYF. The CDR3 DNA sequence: TGTGCCAGCAGCCCCGGGACTAGCGGGGGGTTTGCGGATACGCAGTATTTT.